The entry below gives a single T cell receptor (beta chain) sequence along with its context. Its antigen remains unidentified. This record comes from a study of T-cell memory formation after mild COVID-19. Germline-derived CDR1 and CDR2 are SGHTA and FQGNSA. The CDR3 contains 14 residues. V was cut by 3 bases and J by 9 bases, with 15 bases left in between. Broader study findings: SARS-CoV-2 specificity of second-wave clones peaking day 37 was unconfirmed. There were some responding clones in pre-infection memory, which suggested that cross-reactive memory had joined.

MiXCR was run by TCRdb on the 5' RACE reads, yielding one entry per CDR3 protein. This table has about 180,000 distinct CDR3 sequences, less than 20% appearing once. The chain recombines TRBV7-2 with TRBJ2-1, with D possibly TRBD1 on 5 matching bases. The sample taken for sequencing was PBMCs or a T cell subset sorted from them (not recorded which). This clonotype was obtained from a man younger than 35 who had mild COVID-19 (a few samples of this study predate the infection). Cell type and time point are not known. In DNA form, the CDR3 reads TGTGCCAGCAGCTTTAGGGGTAGTAACAGTGAGCAGTTCTTC. It codes for CASSFRGSNSEQFF.